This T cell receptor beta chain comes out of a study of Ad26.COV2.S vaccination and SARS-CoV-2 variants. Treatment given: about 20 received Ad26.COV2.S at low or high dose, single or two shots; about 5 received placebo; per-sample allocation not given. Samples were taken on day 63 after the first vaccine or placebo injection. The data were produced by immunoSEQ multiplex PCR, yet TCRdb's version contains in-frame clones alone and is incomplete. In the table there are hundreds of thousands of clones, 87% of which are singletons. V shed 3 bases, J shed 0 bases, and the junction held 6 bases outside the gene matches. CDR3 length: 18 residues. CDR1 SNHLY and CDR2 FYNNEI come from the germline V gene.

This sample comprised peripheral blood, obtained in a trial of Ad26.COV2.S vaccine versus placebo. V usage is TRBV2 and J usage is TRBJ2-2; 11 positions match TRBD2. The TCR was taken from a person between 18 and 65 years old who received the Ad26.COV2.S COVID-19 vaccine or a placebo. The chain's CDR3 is CASSDLGTSGTNTGELFF. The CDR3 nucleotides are TGTGCCAGCAGTGACCTCGGGACTAGCGGAACGAACACCGGGGAGCTGTTTTTT.